This T cell receptor (beta chain) was sequenced for a study of blood T cell repertoires in COVID-19. The CDR3 runs 14 residues. V lost 3 bases, J lost 4 bases, and 9 bases lay in between. Germline V gene lookup returns CDR1 KGHSH and CDR2 LQKENI. Here immunoSEQ multiplex PCR was the method, and the copy in TCRdb shows in-frame clones only, minus some. The sample includes 170,000 or so clones, roughly nine tenths of them seen just once. The chain has TRBV18 and TRBJ2-2; D perhaps matches TRBD2 (5 bases). Sequencing was performed on peripheral blood. The clonotype comes from a man aged 45-65 years with acute or convalescent COVID-19. The CDR3 DNA reads TGTGCCAGCTCACCGGACTTATCCACCGGGGAGCTGTTTTTT. It is translated as CASSPDLSTGELFF.